These 10 T cell receptor beta chains came from one sample sequenced in a study of OX40 agonist ivuxolimab in advanced cancers. TCRdb keeps only in-frame clones here, not all; method: immunoSEQ multiplex PCR. The sample shows roughly 50,000 clones, around 84% of them seen only once. The sample consisted of CD4+ or CD8+ T cells sorted from blood, taken in a trial of the OX40 agonist ivuxolimab. These receptor sequences come from an adult with an advanced solid tumor such as melanoma, head and neck, liver or kidney cancer.

The chain has TRBV5-1 and TRBJ1-3; no clear D. CDR3 length equals 14 residues. Germline CDR1 and CDR2: SGHRS and YFSETQ. V was trimmed by 1 base and J by 1 base, leaving 6 bases between them. This CDR3 reads CASSLPDSGNTIYF. The CDR3 region has the DNA TGCGCCAGCAGCTTGCCGGATTCTGGAAACACCATATATTTT. The whole variable domain, remainder taken from reference TRBV5-1 and TRBJ1-3, is KAGVTQTPRYLIKTRGQQVTLSCSPISGHRSVSWYQQTPGQGLQFLFEYFSETQRNKGNFPGRFSGRQFSNSRSEMNVSTLELGDSALYLCASSLPDSGNTIYFGEGSWLTVV.

J is TRBJ1-1 and V is TRBV2; 8 bases are shared with TRBD1. Germline V gene lookup returns CDR1 SNHLY and CDR2 FYNNEI. This CDR3 region has 14 residues. V gave up 8 bases and J gave up 0 bases; unmatched junction bases: 5. Here the CDR3 DNA reads TGTGCCAGCGGACGACAGGGGATGAACACTGAAGCTTTCTTT. Protein: CASGRQGMNTEAFF.

This clone was observed a few times. V usage is TRBV27 and J usage is TRBJ2-3, with 13 bases aligning to TRBD2. This CDR3 spans 14 amino acids. The germline V gene encodes CDR1 MNHEY and CDR2 SMNVEV (reference sequence). V shed 5 bases, J shed 7 bases, and the junction held 3 bases outside the gene matches. The CDR3 DNA follows: TGTGCCAGCAGTACTAGCGGGGGGGGATATACGCAGTATTTT. Its protein product is CASSTSGGGYTQYF.

The V call is TRBV9, the J call TRBJ1-6; TRBD1 aligns across 7 bases. Germline values: CDR1 SGDLS, CDR2 YYNGEE. Losses at the gene ends were 0 bases for V and 8 bases for J; bases not matched to a gene: 23. The CDR3 is 21 residues long. The CDR3 sequence: CASSVEGASGIFLGPDSPLHF. CDR3 bases: TGTGCCAGCAGCGTAGAGGGGGCTTCCGGGATCTTCTTGGGCCCTGATTCACCCCTCCACTTT.

CDR3 protein: CASQRDNGGETQYF. CDR3 DNA: TGTGCCAGCCAAAGGGACAACGGCGGGGAGACCCAGTACTTC. The chain recombines TRBV18 with TRBJ2-5, with D maybe TRBD1 (6 bases). The V and J ends lost 8 bases and 5 bases respectively, with 18 bases between them. The CDR3 covers 14 residues. In germline, CDR1 is KGHSH, CDR2 LQKENI.

The chain uses TRBV7-2 and TRBJ2-5; D is possibly TRBD1 (5 bases). Matching the DNA end better, TRBJ2-7 makes the J call doubtful. The CDR3 runs to 15 residues. Germline CDR1 reads SGHTA; CDR2 reads FQGNSA. CDR3 nucleotide sequence: TGTGCCAGCAGCTTCCAGGGTCTAGTGGGTTACGAGCAGTACTTC. This translates into CASSFQGLVGYEQYF.

This clone was seen a few times. This sequence joins TRBV6-1 and TRBJ2-7; D is perhaps TRBD2 (5 bases). CDR1 and CDR2 (germline): MNHNS, SASEGT. The CDR3 length is 14 residues. Trimming stripped 8 bases from V and 0 bases from J, with 14 bases between. The CDR3 DNA follows: TGTGCCAGCGGGCGGGCCACAAGCTCCTACGAGCAGTACTTC. This encodes CASGRATSSYEQYF.

This clone was seen only a few times. The V and J genes are TRBV11-2 and TRBJ1-1; 11 positions match TRBD1. J lost 0 bases, V lost 4 bases, and 4 bases had no gene match. Per germline, CDR1 SGHAT and CDR2 FQNNGV. CDR3 length equals 16 residues. The CDR3 coding sequence is TGTGCCAGCAGCTGGACAGGGGGCCATATGAACACTGAAGCTTTCTTT. Translated, it gives CASSWTGGHMNTEAFF.

J is TRBJ2-5 and V is TRBV7-2; a possible D gene is TRBD1 (6 bases). Trimming took off 8 bases at V and 0 bases at J, with 13 bases between the two ends. The germline V gene encodes CDR1 SGHTA and CDR2 FQGNSA. This CDR3 has 14 amino acids. This chain's CDR3 is CASGSQGYQETQYF. The CDR3 nucleotides are TGTGCCAGCGGTTCGCAGGGGTACCAAGAGACCCAGTACTTC.

The chain combines TRBV18 with TRBJ2-3, with D unresolved. Germline CDR1 is KGHSH and CDR2 is LQKENI. Trimming pared 3 bases from V and 5 bases from J, leaving 9 bases between. This CDR3 spans 13 amino acids. CDR3 bases: TGTGCCAGCTCACCCGGGTCGGGAGATACGCAGTATTTT. Its protein product is CASSPGSGDTQYF.